This T cell receptor (beta chain) is from a study of early stage breast cancer tumors. The CDR3 has 15 residues. Germline V gene sequence: CDR1 SGHKS, CDR2 YYEKEE (reference sequence). J was trimmed by 9 bases and V by 3 bases; bases with no gene match: 12. This table comes from immunoSEQ multiplex PCR, and its TCRdb copy is limited to in-frame clones, with some not included. The sample carries around 71,000 clones, under 85% recorded once. The source is a person in their sixties with breast cancer. Sequencing was carried out using blood. The chain carries TRBV5-5 and TRBJ2-1; the match to TRBD1 covers 7 bases. The DNA for the CDR3 is TGTGCCAGCAGCTACGAACAGGGGCGGTATGGTGAGCAGTTCTTC. The encoded protein is CASSYEQGRYGEQFF.